Given below is one TCR beta chain in context. The target antigen is unknown. The CDR3 is made up of 15 amino acids. Trimming took 4 bases from V and 2 from J, leaving 13 bases between them. This sample is part of a study of blood T cells in healthy people across ages. The authors ran a second PCR of about 7 to 12 cycles using a sample-barcoded 5' primer and a J-beta primer mix. TCRdb ran MiXCR on the 5' RACE reads and lists one entry per CDR3 protein. This table has 1.5 million to 2 million distinct CDR3 sequences, under 30% appearing once. Each individual donor underwent a draw of ten milliliters of peripheral blood. At least 7 million PBMCs were isolated per sample. Study-wide findings and caveats: In the absence of known donor CMV status, changes in expanded clonotypes were possibly confounded. More naive CD4+ cells and higher diversity were found in long-lived than in aged donors.

The origin of this receptor is a woman aged 25 to 39 in good health. The rearrangement links TRBV12-3 or TRBV12-4 to TRBJ2-3; D may be TRBD1 (6 bases). The sequencing input was blood. This CDR3 reads CASSSTGLLTDTQYF. The CDR3 DNA reads as TGTGCCAGCAGTTCAACAGGGCTTCTCACAGATACGCAGTATTTT.